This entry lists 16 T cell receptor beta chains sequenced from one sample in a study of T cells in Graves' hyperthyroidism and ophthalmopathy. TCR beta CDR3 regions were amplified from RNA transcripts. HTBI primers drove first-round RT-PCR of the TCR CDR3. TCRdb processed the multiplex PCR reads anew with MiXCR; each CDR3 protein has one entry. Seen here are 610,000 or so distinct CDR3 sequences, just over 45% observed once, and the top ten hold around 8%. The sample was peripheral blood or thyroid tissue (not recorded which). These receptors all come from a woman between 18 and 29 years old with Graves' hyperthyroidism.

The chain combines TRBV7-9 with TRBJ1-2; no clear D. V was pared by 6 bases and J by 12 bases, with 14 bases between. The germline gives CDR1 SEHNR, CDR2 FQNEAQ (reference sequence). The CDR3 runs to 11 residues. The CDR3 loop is CASSRPSGNTF. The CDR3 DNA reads TGTGCCAGCAGTCGTCCCTCTGGAAACACCTTC.

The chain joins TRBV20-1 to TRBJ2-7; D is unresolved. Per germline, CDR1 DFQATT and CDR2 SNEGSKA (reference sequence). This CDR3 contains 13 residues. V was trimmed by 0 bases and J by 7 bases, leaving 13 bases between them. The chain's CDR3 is CSARESGYNEQYF. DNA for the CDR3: TGCAGTGCTAGAGAAAGTGGTTACAATGAGCAGTACTTC.

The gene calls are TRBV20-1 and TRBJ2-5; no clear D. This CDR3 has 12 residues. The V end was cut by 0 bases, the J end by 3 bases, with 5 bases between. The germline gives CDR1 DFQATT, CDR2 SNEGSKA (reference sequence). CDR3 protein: CSARDNEETQYF. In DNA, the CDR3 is TGCAGTGCTAGAGATAACGAAGAGACCCAGTACTTC.

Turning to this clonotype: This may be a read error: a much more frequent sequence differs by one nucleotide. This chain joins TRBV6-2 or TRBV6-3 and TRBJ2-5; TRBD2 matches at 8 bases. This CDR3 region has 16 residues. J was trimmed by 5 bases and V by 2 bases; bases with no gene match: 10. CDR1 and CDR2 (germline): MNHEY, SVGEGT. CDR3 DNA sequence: TGTGCCAGCAGTTACGTCCCAGCGGGAGACCGGGAGACCCAGTACTTC. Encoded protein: CASSYVPAGDRETQYF.

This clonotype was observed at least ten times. CDR3: CASSVAGVGTEAFF. The CDR3 nucleotides are TGTGCCAGCAGCGTAGCTGGGGTGGGGACTGAAGCTTTCTTT. The chain couples TRBV9 to TRBJ1-1; D uncertain. V lost 0 bases to trimming and J lost 5 bases, with 11 bases between them. Germline CDR1 and CDR2: SGDLS and YYNGEE. There are 14 residues in the CDR3. The full variable domain, completed using reference TRBV9 and TRBJ1-1, is DSGVTQTPKHLITATGQRVTLRCSPRSGDLSVYWYQQSLDQGLQFLIQYYNGEERAKGNILERFSAQQFPDLHSELNLSSLELGDSALYFCASSVAGVGTEAFFGQGTRLTVV.

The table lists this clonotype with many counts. CDR3 sequence (DNA): TGTGCCATCAGTGAGGCGGGGACGCATTACGAGCAGTACTTC. It is translated as CAISEAGTHYEQYF. The V and J genes are TRBV10-3 and TRBJ2-7, with TRBD2 as a possible D gene (6 bases). The V end lost 2 bases, the J end lost 4 bases, and 12 bases lay between the germline ends. Germline V gene sequence: CDR1 ENHRY, CDR2 SYGVKD. This CDR3 spans 14 amino acids.

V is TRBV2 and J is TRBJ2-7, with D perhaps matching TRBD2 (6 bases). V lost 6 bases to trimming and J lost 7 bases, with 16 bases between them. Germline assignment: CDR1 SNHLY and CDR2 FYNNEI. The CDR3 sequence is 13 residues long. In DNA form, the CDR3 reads TGTGCCAGCAGCCGGGACTCCCGAGGGGAGCAGTACTTC. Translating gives CASSRDSRGEQYF.

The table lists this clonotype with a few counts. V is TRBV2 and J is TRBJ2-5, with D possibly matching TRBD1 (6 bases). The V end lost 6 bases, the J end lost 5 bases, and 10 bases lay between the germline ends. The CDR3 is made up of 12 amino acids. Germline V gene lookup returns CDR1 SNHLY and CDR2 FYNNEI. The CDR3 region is CASRNQGETQYF. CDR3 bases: TGTGCCAGCAGGAACCAGGGGGAGACCCAGTACTTC.

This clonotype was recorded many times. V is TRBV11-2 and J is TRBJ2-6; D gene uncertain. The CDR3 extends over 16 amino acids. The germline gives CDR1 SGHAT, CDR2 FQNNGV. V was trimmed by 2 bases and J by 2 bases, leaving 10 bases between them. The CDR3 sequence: CASSLIWDAGANVLTF. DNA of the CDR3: TGTGCCAGCAGCTTAATTTGGGATGCTGGGGCCAACGTCCTGACTTTC.

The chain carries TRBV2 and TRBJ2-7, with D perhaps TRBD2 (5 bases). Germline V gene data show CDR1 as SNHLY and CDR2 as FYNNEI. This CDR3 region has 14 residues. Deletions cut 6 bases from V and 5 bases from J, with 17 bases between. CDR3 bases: TGTGCCAGCAGAGCCCGGACGGGGAAACACGAGCAGTACTTC. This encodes CASRARTGKHEQYF.

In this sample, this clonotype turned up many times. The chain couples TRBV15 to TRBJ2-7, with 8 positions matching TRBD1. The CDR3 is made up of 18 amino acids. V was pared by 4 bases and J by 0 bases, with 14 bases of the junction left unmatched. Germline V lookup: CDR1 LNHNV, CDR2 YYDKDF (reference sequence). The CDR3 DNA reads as TGTGCCACCAGCACCCCCCCCCCGGGACAGGTCGACTCCTACGAGCAGTACTTC. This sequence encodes CATSTPPPGQVDSYEQYF.

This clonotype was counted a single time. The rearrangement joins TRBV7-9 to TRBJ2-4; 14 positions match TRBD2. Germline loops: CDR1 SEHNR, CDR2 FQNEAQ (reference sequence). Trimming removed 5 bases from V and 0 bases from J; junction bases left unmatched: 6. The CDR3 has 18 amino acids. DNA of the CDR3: TGTGCCAGCAGCAAGATGGGACTAGCGGGAGTAGCCAAAAACATTCAGTACTTC. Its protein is CASSKMGLAGVAKNIQYF.

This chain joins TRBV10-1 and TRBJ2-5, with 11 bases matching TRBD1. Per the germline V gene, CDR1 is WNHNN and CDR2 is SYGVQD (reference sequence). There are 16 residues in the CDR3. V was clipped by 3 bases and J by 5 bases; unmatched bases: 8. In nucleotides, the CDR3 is TGCGCCAGCAGTGATCGGGCCGGGACAGGGGGGGAGACCCAGTACTTC. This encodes CASSDRAGTGGETQYF.

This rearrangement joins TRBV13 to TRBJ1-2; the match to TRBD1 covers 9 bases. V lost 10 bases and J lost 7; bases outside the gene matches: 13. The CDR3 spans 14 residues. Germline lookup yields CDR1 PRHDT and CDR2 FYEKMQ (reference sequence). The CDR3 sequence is CATAMGQGTGGYTF. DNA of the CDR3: TGTGCCACCGCGATGGGACAGGGAACGGGTGGCTACACCTTC.

DNA of the CDR3: TGTGCCACCAGCACCTTTTACGGGACGGATATCTACGAGCAGTACTTC. This codes for CATSTFYGTDIYEQYF. J is TRBJ2-7 and V is TRBV15; D possibly uses TRBD1 or TRBD2 (5 bases each). V was clipped by 4 bases and J by 3 bases, with 19 bases between them. From germline, CDR1 is LNHNV and CDR2 YYDKDF (reference sequence). The CDR3 is 16 residues long.

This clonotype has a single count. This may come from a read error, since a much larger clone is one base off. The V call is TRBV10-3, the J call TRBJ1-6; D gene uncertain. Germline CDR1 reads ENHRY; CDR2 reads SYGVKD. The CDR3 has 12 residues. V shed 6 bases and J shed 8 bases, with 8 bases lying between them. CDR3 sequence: CAISQDYSPLHF. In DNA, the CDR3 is TGTGCCATCAGCCAAGATTATTCACCCCTCCACTTT.